These 20 T cell receptor beta chains originate from one sample sequenced in a study of shared clonotypes between healthy human individuals. TCRdb keeps only in-frame clones here, not all; method: immunoSEQ multiplex PCR. The repertoire consists of some 1,900,000 clones, with approximately 94% occurring once and the leading ten covering 1% to 1.5%. Naive-designated CD8 cells lacked CD45RO, were positively enriched for CCR7, and omitted terminally differentiated effector memory CD45RA+ cells. The sample taken for sequencing was naive CD8+ T cells sorted from blood. The receptors stem from a man aged 18 to 29 in good health.

The sample holds one count of this clone. This sequence joins TRBV11-2 and TRBJ2-1; 12 bases fit TRBD2. The CDR3 loop spans 17 amino acids. Germline CDR1 SGHAT, CDR2 FQNNGV. J gave up 7 bases and V 0 bases, and 7 bases lay outside the gene matches. CDR3 protein: CASSLETSGSISNEQFF. The CDR3 DNA reads TGTGCCAGCAGCTTAGAGACTAGCGGGAGTATATCGAATGAGCAGTTCTTC.

J is TRBJ2-5 and V is TRBV11-1; D may be TRBD2 (6 bases). Between the trimmed V and J ends, which lost 4 bases and 3 bases, there was a span of 12 bases. CDR1 and CDR2 from the germline V gene are SGHAT and FQDESV (reference sequence). The CDR3 extends over 14 amino acids. The CDR3 DNA sequence: TGTGCCAGCAGCTCAATAGCGGAAGAAGAGACCCAGTACTTC. Translated: CASSSIAEEETQYF.

The genes are TRBV29-1 and TRBJ2-2; D is unresolved. CDR3 length: 12 residues. Trimming stripped 1 base from V and 6 bases from J, with 6 bases between. Germline-derived CDR1 and CDR2 are SQVTM and ANQGSEA. The CDR3 DNA is TGCAGCGTTGAAGGGACCGCCGGGGAGCTGTTTTTT. As protein: CSVEGTAGELFF.

V usage is TRBV27 and J usage is TRBJ1-2, with 8 positions matching TRBD1. This CDR3 contains 15 residues. Germline loops: CDR1 MNHEY, CDR2 SMNVEV (reference sequence). With 5 bases clipped from V and 7 bases from J, the junction kept 12 bases outside the gene matches. The CDR3 loop is CASSPLGQGEGGYTF. The DNA of the CDR3 is TGTGCCAGCAGTCCCCTCGGACAGGGAGAAGGTGGCTACACCTTC.

On this clone itself: This specimen includes other DNA sequences encoding the same CDR3. Here the CDR3 reads CASSEGGTYEQYF. The CDR3 region has the DNA TGTGCCAGCAGCGAGGGAGGAACCTACGAGCAGTACTTC. The rearrangement links TRBV2 to TRBJ2-7; perhaps TRBD2 as D (6 bases). The ends were cut back, 6 bases at V and 2 bases at J, with 11 bases in the middle. Germline V gene sequence: CDR1 SNHLY, CDR2 FYNNEI. This CDR3 is 13 amino acids long.

The V call is TRBV11-2, the J call TRBJ1-2, with D possibly being TRBD1 (5 bases). Germline lookup yields CDR1 SGHAT and CDR2 FQNNGV. CDR3 length: 13 residues. The germline V and J ends were trimmed by 2 bases and 4 bases, with 8 bases remaining between them. The DNA of the CDR3 is TGTGCCAGCAGCTTATCAGACAGCTATGGCTACACCTTC. Translated: CASSLSDSYGYTF.

The rearrangement joins TRBV30 to TRBJ1-2; D possibly corresponds to TRBD1 (6 bases). The CDR3 consists of 17 residues. Germline lookup yields CDR1 GTSNPN and CDR2 SVGIG (reference sequence). Trimming pared 4 bases from V and 0 bases from J, leaving 21 bases between. The CDR3 DNA reads TGTGCCTGGACCTTAGAGGACAGTAGTCTTTCTAACTATGGCTACACCTTC. Translating gives CAWTLEDSSLSNYGYTF.

The chain has TRBV28 and TRBJ2-3; TRBD2 aligns across 11 bases. CDR3 length equals 14 residues. The V and J ends lost 1 base and 6 bases, in that order; junction bases with no gene match: 0. Germline CDR1 reads MDHEN; CDR2 reads SYDVKM. CDR3 sequence reads: CASSLLAGGDTQYF. In DNA form, the CDR3 reads TGTGCCAGCAGTTTATTAGCGGGGGGGGATACGCAGTATTTT.

The chain is built from TRBV25-1 and TRBJ2-3; D unresolved. CDR3 size: 15 residues. With 1 base removed from V and 5 bases from J, the gap between germline ends came to 13 bases. Germline-derived CDR1 and CDR2 are MGHDK and SYGVNS. CDR3 protein: CASSELVGSVDTQYF. DNA for the CDR3: TGTGCCAGCAGTGAATTGGTGGGTTCGGTAGATACGCAGTATTTT.

V gene TRBV29-1 combines with J gene TRBJ2-7, with 7 bases aligning to TRBD1. Germline V CDR1 and CDR2: SQVTM, ANQGSEA. The trim removed 6 bases at V and 6 bases at J, leaving 2 bases unmatched. CDR3 length equals 10 residues. CDR3 amino acids: CSVRDSEQYF. For the CDR3, the DNA is TGCAGCGTACGGGACAGCGAGCAGTACTTC.

In its sample, this clone was seen once. The CDR3 protein is CASSLSPLAEEILETQYF. CDR3 in DNA: TGTGCCAGCAGTTTATCTCCTCTAGCGGAGGAAATCTTAGAGACCCAGTACTTC. J is TRBJ2-5 and V is TRBV28; TRBD2 aligns across 7 bases. Per germline, CDR1 MDHEN and CDR2 SYDVKM. The CDR3 is 18 amino acids. Germline trimming cut 1 base from V and 4 bases from J; bases unmatched to any gene: 15.

The J gene is TRBJ1-2, the V gene TRBV28; D not resolved. This CDR3 has 14 amino acids. Per germline, CDR1 MDHEN and CDR2 SYDVKM. V lost 2 bases to trimming and J lost 4 bases, with 11 bases between them. The CDR3 is CASSLSTTSYGYTF. CDR3 DNA sequence: TGTGCCAGCAGTTTAAGTACTACTTCCTATGGCTACACCTTC.

The chain joins TRBV5-1 to TRBJ2-7; D is possibly TRBD1 (5 bases). The CDR3 runs to 15 residues. Trimming removed 3 bases from V and 0 bases from J, with 13 bases in between. Germline V lookup: CDR1 SGHRS, CDR2 YFSETQ. The CDR3 region is CASSSLTENSYEQYF. The CDR3 nucleotides read TGCGCCAGCAGCTCCTTGACAGAAAACTCCTACGAGCAGTACTTC. The entire variable domain, with the rest obtained from reference TRBV5-1 and TRBJ2-7, is as follows: KAGVTQTPRYLIKTRGQQVTLSCSPISGHRSVSWYQQTPGQGLQFLFEYFSETQRNKGNFPGRFSGRQFSNSRSEMNVSTLELGDSALYLCASSSLTENSYEQYFGPGTRLTVT.

The CDR3 is CASSFEGPNKSEQYF. CDR3 bases: TGTGCCAGCAGCTTTGAAGGTCCCAACAAGAGCGAGCAGTACTTC. The chain uses TRBV7-9 and TRBJ2-7; D is ambiguous. This CDR3 comprises 15 residues. V lost 3 bases and J 6 bases, leaving 18 bases between the germline ends. CDR1 is SEHNR and CDR2 is FQNEAQ in the germline V gene (reference sequence).

V and J are TRBV21-1 and TRBJ2-2. TRBV21-1 is tagged as a pseudogene. CDR3 length equals 13 residues. CDR3 DNA sequence: TGTGCCAGCAGCAAATTTGGCACCGGGGAGCTGTTTTTT. Residues: CASSKFGTGELFF.

For this clone: The junction departs from the called germline gene at one end, perhaps through a read error. The rearrangement links TRBV4-1 to TRBJ2-7; 7 bases map to TRBD1. CDR3 length: 15 amino acids. Germline loops: CDR1 MGHRA, CDR2 YSYEKL. CDR3 nucleotide sequence: TGCGTCAGCAGCCATTTCGACAGGGAGATCTACGAGCAGTACTTC. Its translation is CVSSHFDREIYEQYF.

This chain joins TRBV27 and TRBJ2-2; 8 nucleotides match TRBD2. Germline assignment: CDR1 MNHEY and CDR2 SMNVEV (reference sequence). V dropped 2 bases and J dropped 6; count of bases not matched to a gene: 11. The CDR3 runs 17 residues. CDR3 coding DNA: TGTGCCAGCAGTTTAGTTATAGGACTAGCCCGTCCCGGGGAGCTGTTTTTT. Protein product: CASSLVIGLARPGELFF.

The chain recombines TRBV6-5 with TRBJ2-7, with D perhaps given as TRBD1 or TRBD2 (5 bases each). The CDR3 sequence is 15 residues long. The ends were cut back, 5 bases at V and 0 bases at J, with 14 bases in the middle. Germline CDR1 and CDR2: MNHEY and SVGAGI. DNA of the CDR3: TGTGCCAGCAGTCCTTTTTCGGGGCCCTCCTACGAGCAGTACTTC. Translating it yields CASSPFSGPSYEQYF.

The count of this clone is one. The chain has TRBV19 and TRBJ2-1, with D possibly being TRBD2 (6 bases). Germline V CDR1 and CDR2: LNHDA, SQIVND (reference sequence). The CDR3 totals 16 residues. V was clipped by 2 bases and J by 7 bases, with 18 bases between them. CDR3 amino acids: CASSIWGGNGANEQFF. The CDR3 DNA reads as TGTGCCAGTAGTATATGGGGCGGGAACGGGGCTAATGAGCAGTTCTTC. The full variable domain, completed using reference TRBV19 and TRBJ2-1, is DGGITQSPKYLFRKEGQNVTLSCEQNLNHDAMYWYRQDPGQGLRLIYYSQIVNDFQKGDIAEGYSVSREKKESFPLTVTSAQKNPTAFYLCASSIWGGNGANEQFFGPGTRLTVL.

This chain connects TRBV10-2 to TRBJ2-5; D gene unclear. This CDR3 comprises 14 residues. V shed 3 bases and J shed 2 bases, with 10 bases lying between them. Germline V gene data show CDR1 as WSHSY and CDR2 as SAAADI. The CDR3 sequence: CASSERAAQETQYF. The CDR3, as DNA: TGCGCCAGCAGTGAACGGGCAGCTCAAGAGACCCAGTACTTC.